A single sample is the source of the 24 T cell receptor beta chains below, sequenced in a study of blood T cell repertoires in COVID-19. Produced via immunoSEQ multiplex PCR; TCRdb's table is partial and in-frame only. This table has approximately 210,000 clones, 90% to 95% appearing once. Sequencing was carried out using peripheral blood. Every receptor here comes from a man aged 25-45 years with acute or convalescent COVID-19.

J is TRBJ2-3 and V is TRBV27; TRBD2 is a possible D gene (6 bases). V was trimmed by 4 bases and J by 4 bases, leaving 12 bases between them. This CDR3 is built from 14 residues. The germline gives CDR1 MNHEY, CDR2 SMNVEV (reference sequence). In DNA, the CDR3 is TGTGCCAGCAGTTCCGGACTAAGAGCAGATACGCAGTATTTT. This gives the protein CASSSGLRADTQYF.

J is TRBJ2-7 and V is TRBV6-5; 7 bases line up with TRBD1. CDR1 and CDR2 from the germline V gene are MNHEY and SVGAGI. The ends lost 8 bases at V and 1 base at J; junction bases unmatched: 8. The CDR3 runs to 14 residues. The DNA for the CDR3 is TGTGCCAGCGGGAAAGGGGACAGTTCCTACGAGCAGTACTTC. It yields the protein CASGKGDSSYEQYF.

The CDR3 spells CASSQELGSAGGFYNEQFF. Here the CDR3 DNA reads TGTGCCAGCAGCCAAGAATTAGGTTCAGCAGGGGGGTTCTACAATGAGCAGTTCTTC. The chain recombines TRBV3-1 (or the pseudogene TRBV3-2) with TRBJ2-1, with D maybe TRBD1 (7 bases). Trimming took 0 bases from V and 3 from J, leaving 21 bases between them. CDR3 length: 19 amino acids. The germline V gene encodes CDR1 LGHDT and CDR2 YNNKEL (reference sequence).

The chain links TRBV7-3 to TRBJ2-7, with 7 bases lining up with TRBD2. With 5 bases clipped from V and 2 bases from J, the junction kept 3 bases outside the gene matches. The CDR3 length is 13 residues. CDR1 and CDR2 from the germline V gene are SGHTA and FQGTGA. Here the CDR3 DNA reads TGTGCCAGCAGCGCAGCGGGGACCTACGAGCAGTACTTC. It is translated as CASSAAGTYEQYF.

The chain joins TRBV19 to TRBJ1-2; D not resolved. The V end was cut by 1 base, the J end by 0 bases, with 12 bases between. In germline, CDR1 is LNHDA, CDR2 SQIVND (reference sequence). This CDR3 contains 16 residues. The CDR3 sequence is CASSIGGQEANYGYTF. DNA for the CDR3: TGTGCCAGTAGTATAGGAGGCCAGGAGGCTAACTATGGCTACACCTTC.

V is TRBV30 and J is TRBJ2-1; TRBD1 agrees at 8 bases. Unmatched junction bases numbered 6, after V lost 2 bases and J lost 9 bases. CDR3 length: 13 residues. CDR1 and CDR2 (germline): GTSNPN, SVGIG (reference sequence). The CDR3 DNA reads as TGTGCCTGGAGTCCGCAGGGGGCAGGTGAGCAGTTCTTC. Residues: CAWSPQGAGEQFF.

The chain carries TRBV4-1 and TRBJ1-2; a weak D match, TRBD1 (5 bases). Trimming took 5 bases from V and 5 from J, leaving 12 bases between them. The CDR3 extends over 13 amino acids. The germline gives CDR1 MGHRA, CDR2 YSYEKL. Here the CDR3 DNA reads TGCGCCAGCAGCGGTACGGACAAATATGGCTACACCTTC. Its protein is CASSGTDKYGYTF.

DNA for the CDR3: TGTGCCAGCAGCCCATCTTTAAGGGGGACCAACACTGAAGCTTTCTTT. It yields the protein CASSPSLRGTNTEAFF. V usage is TRBV11-2 and J usage is TRBJ1-1, with D tentatively TRBD1 (6 bases). Trimming removed 5 bases at V and 2 bases at J, with 18 bases between. Germline V gene sequence: CDR1 SGHAT, CDR2 FQNNGV. The CDR3 totals 16 residues.

The CDR3 DNA follows: TGTGCCACCGATGACACGGGGTGGTATGGCTACACCTTC. This codes for CATDDTGWYGYTF. The gene calls are TRBV28 and TRBJ1-2; D remains unclear. From germline, CDR1 is MDHEN and CDR2 SYDVKM. The V end lost 10 bases, the J end lost 5 bases, and 17 bases lay between the germline ends. The CDR3 has 13 residues.

This chain joins TRBV19 and TRBJ1-1; tentatively, D is TRBD1 (5 bases). CDR1 and CDR2 from the germline V gene are LNHDA and SQIVND (reference sequence). The CDR3 totals 12 residues. Between the trimmed V and J ends, which lost 1 base and 7 bases, there was a span of 7 bases. DNA of the CDR3: TGTGCCAGTAGTATAGGGACAAATGAAGCTTTCTTT. Its protein is CASSIGTNEAFF.

This clone was counted once. The V and J genes are TRBV10-1 and TRBJ2-3; 10 nucleotides agree with TRBD2. Per the germline V gene, CDR1 is WNHNN and CDR2 is SYGVQD (reference sequence). The CDR3 covers 16 residues. V lost 2 bases to trimming and J lost 2 bases; unmatched junction nucleotides: 4. The CDR3 DNA is TGCGCCAGCAGTGAGGTAGCGGGGGGAATCACAGATACGCAGTATTTT. Translation: CASSEVAGGITDTQYF.

This CDR3 reads CATSREGGSANEQFF. As DNA, the CDR3 is TGTGCCACCAGCAGAGAGGGGGGGTCGGCCAATGAGCAGTTCTTC. The J gene is TRBJ2-1, the V gene TRBV15, with 7 bases that match TRBD2. CDR1 and CDR2 from the germline V gene are LNHNV and YYDKDF (reference sequence). This CDR3 is built from 15 residues. The trim removed 0 bases at V and 6 bases at J, leaving 5 bases unmatched.

V gene TRBV28 combines with J gene TRBJ2-2, with D tentatively TRBD2 (5 bases). From germline, CDR1 is MDHEN and CDR2 SYDVKM. This CDR3 is 13 amino acids long. V lost 0 bases, J lost 6 bases, and 5 bases lay in between. CDR3 amino acids: CASSLWGAGELFF. CDR3 nucleotide sequence: TGTGCCAGCAGTTTATGGGGAGCCGGGGAGCTGTTTTTT.

The rearrangement joins TRBV11-2 to TRBJ2-7; TRBD2 might be the D (6 bases). The germline V and J ends were trimmed by 4 bases and 4 bases, with 17 bases remaining between them. Germline V gene sequence: CDR1 SGHAT, CDR2 FQNNGV. The CDR3 sequence is 15 residues long. The CDR3 protein is CASSSGTSRSYEQYF. CDR3 nucleotides: TGTGCCAGCAGCTCCGGGACTTCACGCTCGTACGAGCAGTACTTC.

J is TRBJ2-3 and V is TRBV28, with D maybe TRBD1 (6 bases). The CDR3 extends over 13 amino acids. V lost 6 bases and J lost 2, with 9 bases in between. Germline CDR1 and CDR2: MDHEN and SYDVKM. The CDR3 DNA sequence: TGTGCCAGCAGGGGGACACCCACAGATACGCAGTATTTT. Translating it yields CASRGTPTDTQYF.

CDR3 region: CASSLVTGTGPSYEQYF. The CDR3 nucleotides are TGTGCCAGCAGTTTAGTAACCGGGACAGGACCCTCCTACGAGCAGTACTTC. This sequence joins TRBV28 and TRBJ2-7, with 8 bases matching TRBD1. The J segment lost 0 bases and the V segment lost 2 bases, leaving 9 bases of the junction unmatched. The length of the CDR3 is 17 residues. Germline CDR1 is MDHEN and CDR2 is SYDVKM. The whole variable domain, remainder taken from reference TRBV28 and TRBJ2-7, is DVKVTQSSRYLVKRTGEKVFLECVQDMDHENMFWYRQDPGLGLRLIYFSYDVKMKEKGDIPEGYSVSREKKERFSLILESASTNQTSMYLCASSLVTGTGPSYEQYFGPGTRLTVT.

This clone appeared a single time. The rearrangement links TRBV5-1 to TRBJ2-3; 7 bases align to TRBD1. The trim removed 4 bases at V and 0 bases at J, leaving 5 bases unmatched. The germline gives CDR1 SGHRS, CDR2 YFSETQ. This CDR3 comprises 15 residues. CDR3 protein: CASSARQGSTDTQYF. The CDR3 DNA is TGCGCCAGCAGCGCCCGACAGGGAAGCACAGATACGCAGTATTTT.

This chain connects TRBV10-3 to TRBJ1-5; 8 bases align to TRBD1. Germline lookup yields CDR1 ENHRY and CDR2 SYGVKD. This CDR3 has 16 residues. J was trimmed by 6 bases and V by 2 bases; bases with no gene match: 9. The CDR3: CAISETQGAGGQPQHF. The CDR3 DNA reads as TGTGCCATCAGTGAGACCCAGGGGGCTGGAGGTCAGCCCCAGCATTTT.

The rearrangement links TRBV7-6 to TRBJ2-1; 11 nucleotides agree with TRBD2. The trim removed 1 base at V and 4 bases at J, leaving 9 bases unmatched. Germline V gene lookup returns CDR1 SGHVS and CDR2 FNYEAQ. The CDR3 has 18 amino acids. This chain's CDR3 is CASSLGRLAGGPYNEQFF. CDR3 DNA sequence: TGTGCCAGCAGCTTAGGTCGTCTAGCGGGGGGCCCTTACAATGAGCAGTTCTTC.

J is TRBJ1-1 and V is TRBV19; 8 bases are shared with TRBD1. V was pared by 4 bases and J by 3 bases, with 7 bases of the junction left unmatched. The CDR3 runs to 15 residues. Germline V lookup: CDR1 LNHDA, CDR2 SQIVND (reference sequence). CDR3 in DNA: TGTGCCAGTAGTACCTCGACAGGGGTGGACACTGAAGCTTTCTTT. It codes for CASSTSTGVDTEAFF.

This rearrangement joins TRBV7-2 to TRBJ1-1; 7 bases match TRBD1. V was pared by 4 bases and J by 6 bases, with 11 bases of the junction left unmatched. Germline assignment: CDR1 SGHTA and CDR2 FQGNSA. The CDR3 runs to 15 residues. The CDR3 loop is CASSSRQGLASEAFF. CDR3 DNA sequence: TGTGCCAGCAGCTCCAGACAGGGACTAGCTTCTGAAGCTTTCTTT.

The CDR3 nucleotides are TGTGCCAGCAGCCGAGCGGGGGGCCTGGAGACCCAGTACTTC. This translates into CASSRAGGLETQYF. The chain couples TRBV7-3 to TRBJ2-5; 9 bases are shared with TRBD2. After removal of 5 bases from V and 5 bases from J, the junction contained 6 bases not matched to a gene. The CDR3 has 14 amino acids. In germline, CDR1 is SGHTA, CDR2 FQGTGA.

The chain carries TRBV6-5 and TRBJ1-6; unclear D gene. V was cut by 6 bases and J by 7 bases, with 13 bases left in between. CDR1 is MNHEY, CDR2 SVGAGI, per germline. The CDR3 has 14 residues. CDR3 sequence (DNA): TGTGCCAGCAGCCCGGGAAGGCCGAATTCACCCCTCCACTTT. Residues: CASSPGRPNSPLHF.

The chain couples TRBV9 to TRBJ2-7, with a weak D call TRBD1 (6 bases). Germline loops: CDR1 SGDLS, CDR2 YYNGEE. This CDR3 region has 15 residues. V gave up 0 bases and J gave up 2 bases, with 12 bases separating them. DNA of the CDR3: TGTGCCAGCAGCGTAGCTACAGGGATTACCTACGAGCAGTACTTC. This encodes CASSVATGITYEQYF.